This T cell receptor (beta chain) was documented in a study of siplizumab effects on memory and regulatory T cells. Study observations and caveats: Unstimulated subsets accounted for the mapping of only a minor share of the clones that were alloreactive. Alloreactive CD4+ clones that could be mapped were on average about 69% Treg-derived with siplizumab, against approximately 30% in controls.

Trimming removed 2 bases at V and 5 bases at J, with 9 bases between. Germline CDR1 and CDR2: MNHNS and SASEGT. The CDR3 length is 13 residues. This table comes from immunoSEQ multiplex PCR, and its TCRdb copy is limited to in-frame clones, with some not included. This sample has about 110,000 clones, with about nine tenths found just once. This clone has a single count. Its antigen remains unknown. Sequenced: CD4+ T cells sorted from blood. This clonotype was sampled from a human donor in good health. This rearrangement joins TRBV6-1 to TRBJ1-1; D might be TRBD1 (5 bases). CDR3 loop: CASSEPRGTEAFF. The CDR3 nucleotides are TGTGCCAGCAGTGAACCGAGGGGTACTGAAGCTTTCTTT.